A selection of T cell receptor beta chains follows, all from one sample in a study of human T cells and chemical hapten exposure. TCRdb re-analysed the RACE reads in MiXCR, keeping a single row per CDR3 protein. The sample holds some 80,000 distinct CDR3 sequences, approximately 12% seen once. This material consisted of whole blood, taken in connection with sensitization to the hapten diphenylcyclopropenone (DPC). The receptors stem from a woman aged 45-60 years with alopecia areata. Some clones in this sample may be carry-over from other donors' samples. CDR3s include the opening cysteine and the closing phenylalanine or tryptophan. D genes are given only for firm matches.

v_gene | d_gene | CDR3aa
TRBV28 | NA | CASQGSSYEQYF
TRBV30 | TRBD2 | CAWSVSGGITDTQYF
TRBV7-2 | TRBD2 | CASCLAGGHNEQFF
TRBV29-1 | TRBD1 | CSARQGWNTEAFF
TRBV6-1 | TRBD2 | CASNEGGGPQETQYF
TRBV20-1 | NA | CSAPRGDQPQHF
TRBV5-1 | NA | CASSLVGGIETQYF
TRBV9 | NA | CASSVAGSYNEQFF
TRBV7-6 | NA | CASSLPGRTEAFF
TRBV25-1 | NA | CASSVPGVTDTQYF
TRBV7-6 | NA | CASSLGGAQETQYF
TRBV18 | TRBD1 | CASTTTGGDYGYTF
TRBV6-5 | NA | CASSYSRSFGYTF
TRBV20-1 | TRBD1 | CSARDHSDRGEQYF
TRBV3-1 | TRBD1 | CASSQSDRGTGELFF
TRBV27 | NA | CASSSDSSNYGYTF
TRBV7-3 | NA | CASSQGVNTEAFF
TRBV4-2 | NA | CASSQDNGNTDYGYTF
TRBV7-3 | NA | CASSLGGASYNEQFF
TRBV18 | NA | CASSPRIGQPNTEAFF
TRBV29-1 | NA | CSVARGTVSYEQYF
TRBV7-3 | TRBD2 | CASSPAGTSGSSYNEQFF
TRBV20-1 | TRBD2 | CSARVGGGSGRAFYEQFF
TRBV6-4 | NA | CASSDSPDSYNEQFF
TRBV12-3/TRBV12-4 | NA | CASRAGQMNTGELFF
TRBV20-1 | TRBD2 | CSAQASGGYNEQFF
TRBV7-3 | NA | CASSLSLPTDTQYF
TRBV13 | NA | CASSQEGFYYTF
TRBV7-6 | TRBD2 | CASSLEAGTSGSNEQFF
TRBV7-8 | NA | CASSHRDGAAYEQYF
TRBV7-9 | TRBD2 | CASSLISGGPTQYF
TRBV7-8 | NA | CASSFLSNTGELFF
TRBV3-1 | TRBD1 | CASSRPGQDYEQYF
TRBV2 | NA | CASSEAPGAAYSYEQYF
TRBV6-2/TRBV6-3 | NA | CASSYSWGGGETQYF
TRBV11-2 | NA | CASSLAVRAGLEQYF
TRBV12-5 | TRBD1 | CASGSPGGFTGELFF
TRBV30 | TRBD1 | CAWRNRGKDGYTF
TRBV29-1 | NA | CSAGGGSNQPQHF
TRBV21-1 | NA | CASSKPTKGQGPRDTQYF
TRBV6-5 | NA | CASSPQVTVNTEAFF
TRBV7-8 | NA | CASSSRASQETQYF
TRBV10-3 | TRBD2 | CAISGRGLAGGSSYNEQFF
TRBV28 | NA | CASTSGGSYNEQFF
TRBV3-1 | TRBD2 | CASRNSTSGRQFYEQYF
TRBV20-1 | TRBD1 | CSAREQQGVSNQPQHF
TRBV29-1 | NA | CSVATIFAQYF
TRBV7-2 | NA | CASSLEWGRRELFF
TRBV5-4 | TRBD1 | CASSPPDREVGTQYF
TRBV11-2 | NA | CASSPTGGRVLAGAPHYEQYF
TRBV20-1 | NA | CSASRGFLTTGYTF
TRBV5-4 | NA | CASSLYGASNTGELFF
TRBV12-3/TRBV12-4 | TRBD2 | CASRPGGVNDEQFF